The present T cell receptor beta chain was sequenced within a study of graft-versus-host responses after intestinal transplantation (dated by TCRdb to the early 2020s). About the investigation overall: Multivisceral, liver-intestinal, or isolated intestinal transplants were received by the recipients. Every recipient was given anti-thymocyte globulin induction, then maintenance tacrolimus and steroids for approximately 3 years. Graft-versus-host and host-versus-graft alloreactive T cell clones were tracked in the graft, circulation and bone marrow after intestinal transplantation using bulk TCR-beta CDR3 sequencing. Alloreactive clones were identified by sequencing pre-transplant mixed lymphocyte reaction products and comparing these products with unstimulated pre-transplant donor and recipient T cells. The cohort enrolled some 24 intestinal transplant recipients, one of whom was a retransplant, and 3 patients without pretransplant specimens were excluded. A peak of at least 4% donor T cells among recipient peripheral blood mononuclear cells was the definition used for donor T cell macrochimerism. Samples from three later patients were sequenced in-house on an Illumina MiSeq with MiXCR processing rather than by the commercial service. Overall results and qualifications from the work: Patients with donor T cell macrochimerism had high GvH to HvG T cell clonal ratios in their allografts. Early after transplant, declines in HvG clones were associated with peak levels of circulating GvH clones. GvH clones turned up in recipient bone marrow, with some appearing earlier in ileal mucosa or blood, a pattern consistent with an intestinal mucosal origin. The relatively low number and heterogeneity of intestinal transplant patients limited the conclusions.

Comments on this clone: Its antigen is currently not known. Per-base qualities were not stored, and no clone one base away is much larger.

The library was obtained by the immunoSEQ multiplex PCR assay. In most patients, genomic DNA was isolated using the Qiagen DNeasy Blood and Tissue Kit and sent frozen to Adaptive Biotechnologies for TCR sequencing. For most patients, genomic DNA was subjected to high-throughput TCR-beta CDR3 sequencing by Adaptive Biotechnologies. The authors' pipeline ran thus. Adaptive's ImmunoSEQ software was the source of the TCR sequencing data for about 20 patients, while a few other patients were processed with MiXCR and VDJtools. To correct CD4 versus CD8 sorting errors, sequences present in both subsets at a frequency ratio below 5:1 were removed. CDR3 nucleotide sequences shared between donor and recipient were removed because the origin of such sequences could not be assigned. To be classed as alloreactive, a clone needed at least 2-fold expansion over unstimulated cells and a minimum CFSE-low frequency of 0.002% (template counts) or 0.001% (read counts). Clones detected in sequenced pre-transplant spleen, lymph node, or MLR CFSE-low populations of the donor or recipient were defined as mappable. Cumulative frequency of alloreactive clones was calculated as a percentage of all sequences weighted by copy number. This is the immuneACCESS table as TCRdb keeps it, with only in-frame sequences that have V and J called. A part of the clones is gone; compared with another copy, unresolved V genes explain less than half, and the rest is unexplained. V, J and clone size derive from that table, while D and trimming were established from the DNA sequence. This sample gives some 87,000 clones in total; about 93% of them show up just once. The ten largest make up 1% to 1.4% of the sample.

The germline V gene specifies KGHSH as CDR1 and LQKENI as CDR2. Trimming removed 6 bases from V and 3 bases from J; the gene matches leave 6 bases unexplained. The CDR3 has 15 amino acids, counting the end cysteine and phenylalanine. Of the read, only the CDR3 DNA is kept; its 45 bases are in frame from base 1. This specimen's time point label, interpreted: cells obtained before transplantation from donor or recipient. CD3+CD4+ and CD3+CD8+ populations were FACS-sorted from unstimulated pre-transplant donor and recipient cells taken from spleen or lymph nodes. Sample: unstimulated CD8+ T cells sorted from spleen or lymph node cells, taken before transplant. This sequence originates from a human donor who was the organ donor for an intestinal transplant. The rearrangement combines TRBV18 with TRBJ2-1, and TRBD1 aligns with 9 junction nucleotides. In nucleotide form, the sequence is TGTGCCAGCTCGGCCGGGACAGGGATCTACAATGAGCAGTTCTTC. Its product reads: CASSAGTGIYNEQFF.